Listed here are 18 T cell receptor beta chains from one sample, sequenced in a study of CD8 T cells in Susac syndrome. Random hexamers served to reverse transcribe roughly 0.45 to 1 ug RNA. TCRdb analysed the immunoSEQ multiplex PCR reads with MiXCR anew, one entry per CDR3 protein. Among fewer than 140,000 distinct CDR3 sequences listed, 94% were seen once. The sequencing sample was made of CD8+ T cells from PBMCs. All receptors come from a human donor with Susac syndrome.

The chain is built from TRBV3-1 and TRBJ1-2; tentatively, D is TRBD1 (6 bases). The germline V gene has CDR1 LGHDT and CDR2 YNNKEL (reference sequence). Trimming took 2 bases from V and 4 from J, leaving 14 bases between them. The CDR3 sequence is 15 residues long. CDR3 residues: CASSQPTGTPYGYTF. CDR3 nucleotides: TGTGCCAGCAGCCAACCTACAGGGACCCCCTATGGCTACACCTTC.

CDR3 protein: CASSQDSGTTNEKLFF. CDR3 DNA: TGTGCCAGCAGCCAAGACTCCGGGACGACTAATGAAAAACTGTTTTTT. The chain combines TRBV3-1 with TRBJ1-4, with D perhaps TRBD1 (5 bases). The CDR3 is made up of 16 amino acids. Trimming cost V 0 bases and J 2 bases, with 10 bases left between them. From germline, CDR1 is LGHDT and CDR2 YNNKEL (reference sequence). Combining the CDR3 with reference TRBV3-1 and TRBJ1-4 gives the whole variable domain DTAVSQTPKYLVTQMGNDKSIKCEQNLGHDTMYWYKQDSKKFLKIMFSYNNKELIINETVPNRFSPKSPDKAHLNLHINSLELGDSAVYFCASSQDSGTTNEKLFFGSGTQLSVL.

The chain joins TRBV14 to TRBJ1-2, with D unresolved. Germline V gene sequence: CDR1 SGHDN, CDR2 FVKESK. Between the trimmed V and J ends, which lost 4 bases and 2 bases, there was a span of 17 bases. The CDR3 is made up of 16 amino acids. The CDR3 spells CASSPSLLGRNYGYTF. In DNA, the CDR3 is TGTGCCAGCAGCCCCTCCCTACTAGGGAGGAACTATGGCTACACCTTC.

This chain joins TRBV5-5 and TRBJ1-1; TRBD1 is a possible D gene (5 bases). Germline V CDR1 and CDR2: SGHKS, YYEKEE (reference sequence). The length of the CDR3 is 16 residues. V lost 0 bases to trimming and J lost 1 base, with 13 bases between them. DNA of the CDR3: TGTGCCAGCAGCTTGGTTCACAGGTTGGGGAACACTGAAGCTTTCTTT. It yields the protein CASSLVHRLGNTEAFF.

The chain couples TRBV19 to TRBJ2-1, with TRBD2 matching 11 bases. From germline, CDR1 is LNHDA and CDR2 SQIVND (reference sequence). V shed 6 bases and J 2 bases; nucleotides not matched to a gene: 3. This CDR3 is built from 15 residues. The CDR3 is CASRISGGAYNEQFF. In DNA, the CDR3 is TGTGCCAGTAGGATTAGCGGGGGGGCCTACAATGAGCAGTTCTTC.

The chain joins TRBV5-6 to TRBJ1-5; D might be TRBD1 (5 bases). From germline, CDR1 is SGHDT and CDR2 YYEEEE. CDR3 length: 14 amino acids. Trimming took off 4 bases at V and 4 bases at J, with 12 bases between the two ends. The CDR3 loop reads CASSLAGDNQPQHF. CDR3 DNA: TGTGCCAGCAGCCTTGCGGGGGATAATCAGCCCCAGCATTTT.

This chain links TRBV7-8 with TRBJ2-7, with 10 bases aligning to TRBD1. From germline, CDR1 is SGHVS and CDR2 FQNEAQ. The CDR3 loop spans 17 amino acids. V shed 1 base and J 4 bases; nucleotides not matched to a gene: 10. For the CDR3, the DNA is TGTGCCAGCAGCTTAGAAGGCCGGGACAGGGGATCATACGAGCAGTACTTC. Translating gives CASSLEGRDRGSYEQYF.

The V and J genes are TRBV27 and TRBJ2-7, with 10 bases matching TRBD1. Trimming cost V 8 bases and J 7 bases; bases outside gene matches: 8. This CDR3 comprises 13 residues. Per the germline V gene, CDR1 is MNHEY and CDR2 is SMNVEV (reference sequence). The CDR3 DNA reads TGTGCCAGCGGGCCGGGACAGGGGTGGGAGCAGTACTTC. Translated: CASGPGQGWEQYF.

The chain has TRBV25-1 and TRBJ1-2; the D is unclear. The CDR3 runs 11 residues. Trimming removed 4 bases at V and 3 bases at J, with 3 bases between. Germline V gene lookup returns CDR1 MGHDK and CDR2 SYGVNS. This CDR3 is CASSGDYGYTF. The CDR3 nucleotides read TGTGCCAGCAGTGGGGACTATGGCTACACCTTC.

The count of this clonotype is one. The chain carries TRBV2 and TRBJ1-2; TRBD1 matches 7 bases. The CDR3 covers 12 residues. Trimming took 6 bases from V and 4 from J; bases not matched to a gene: 2. Per germline, CDR1 SNHLY and CDR2 FYNNEI. As DNA, the CDR3 is TGTGCCAGCAGGGGGACAGTCTATGGCTACACCTTC. Translation: CASRGTVYGYTF.

The chain carries TRBV7-9 and TRBJ2-2; D remains ambiguous. The CDR3 is 11 amino acids. With 7 bases removed from V and 3 bases from J, the gap between germline ends came to 3 bases. Germline CDR1 and CDR2: SEHNR and FQNEAQ (reference sequence). In DNA, the CDR3 is TGTGCCAGCACTGACACCGGGGAGCTGTTTTTT. Encoded protein: CASTDTGELFF.

This clonotype was detected once. The chain uses TRBV9 and TRBJ1-1, with D tentatively TRBD1 (5 bases). The CDR3 covers 13 residues. The germline CDR1 and CDR2 sequences are SGDLS and YYNGEE. Trimming pared 3 bases from V and 2 bases from J, leaving 8 bases between. The CDR3 region is CASSGGPNTEAFF. The CDR3 region has the DNA TGTGCCAGCAGCGGGGGACCTAACACTGAAGCTTTCTTT.

The chain is built from TRBV11-2 and TRBJ2-5; perhaps TRBD1 as D (6 bases). CDR1 SGHAT and CDR2 FQNNGV come from the germline V gene. Trimming pared 5 bases from V and 5 bases from J, leaving 15 bases between. The CDR3 is 14 residues long. CDR3 coding DNA: TGTGCCAGCAGCCAGGACGATCAGGGGGAGACCCAGTACTTC. It translates to CASSQDDQGETQYF.

This chain connects TRBV9 to TRBJ2-3, with 8 bases identical to TRBD1. Looked up from germline, CDR1 is SGDLS and CDR2 is YYNGEE. Trimming at V came to 10 bases and at J to 0 bases, leaving 7 bases not matched to a gene. This CDR3 spans 14 amino acids. The DNA of the CDR3 is TGTGCCGGAGGGCAGGGGGCCAGCACAGATACGCAGTATTTT. This gives the protein CAGGQGASTDTQYF.

V usage is TRBV11-2 and J usage is TRBJ2-7, with D possibly being TRBD2 (5 bases). The V end was cut by 3 bases, the J end by 1 base, with 13 bases between. Looked up from germline, CDR1 is SGHAT and CDR2 is FQNNGV. There are 15 residues in the CDR3. CDR3 DNA: TGTGCCAGCAGCTTCCCGACGGGAAATTCCTACGAGCAGTACTTC. This sequence encodes CASSFPTGNSYEQYF. The complete variable domain, with remaining parts taken from reference TRBV11-2 and TRBJ2-7, reads EAGVAQSPRYKIIEKRQSVAFWCNPISGHATLYWYQQILGQGPKLLIQFQNNGVVDDSQLPKDRFSAERLKGVDSTLKIQPAKLEDSAVYLCASSFPTGNSYEQYFGPGTRLTVT.

This chain links TRBV7-3 with TRBJ2-3, with 11 bases aligning to TRBD2. The CDR3 consists of 16 residues. Germline CDR1 and CDR2: SGHTA and FQGTGA. After removal of 5 bases from V and 6 bases from J, the junction contained 10 bases not matched to a gene. The CDR3 DNA follows: TGTGCCAGCAGCATTATAGCGGGGGGGATGTTGGATACGCAGTATTTT. This translates into CASSIIAGGMLDTQYF.

This clonotype occurred a few times. The chain is built from TRBV3-1 and TRBJ2-1; 15 bases map to TRBD2. Per germline, CDR1 LGHDT and CDR2 YNNKEL (reference sequence). CDR3 length: 15 amino acids. After removal of 6 bases from V and 7 bases from J, the junction contained 4 bases not matched to a gene. DNA of the CDR3: TGTGCCAGCAGTCTCGGACTAGCGGGGGGGAATGAGCAGTTCTTC. Residues: CASSLGLAGGNEQFF.

DNA of the CDR3: TGTGCCAGCAGTGCTCAGCGGGGCGGGTACCAAGAGACCCAGTACTTC. Translated, it gives CASSAQRGGYQETQYF. V gene TRBV25-1 combines with J gene TRBJ2-5, with 7 bases aligning to TRBD2. CDR1 and CDR2 (germline): MGHDK, SYGVNS. Trimming took 4 bases from V and 0 from J; bases not matched to a gene: 8. The length of the CDR3 is 16 residues.